Following are 10 T cell receptor beta chains from one sample sequenced in a study of blood T cell repertoires in COVID-19. The table came from immunoSEQ multiplex PCR; TCRdb's copy has only in-frame clones and leaves some out. Here the sample spans 40,000 to 50,000 clones, roughly 88% being singletons. The material sequenced was peripheral blood. These receptors were collected from a woman aged 55 to 70 with acute or convalescent COVID-19.

This sequence joins TRBV11-2 and TRBJ2-1; D is undetermined. V was shortened by 3 bases and J by 5 bases, with 5 bases between the two germline ends. Germline V lookup: CDR1 SGHAT, CDR2 FQNNGV. CDR3 length: 12 residues. In nucleotides, the CDR3 is TGTGCCAGCAGCTTTTCTAACAATGAGCAGTTCTTC. Residues: CASSFSNNEQFF.

The V and J genes are TRBV9 and TRBJ1-1, with a weak D call TRBD1 (6 bases). Germline lookup yields CDR1 SGDLS and CDR2 YYNGEE. Deletions cut 0 bases from V and 3 bases from J, with 6 bases between. The CDR3 length is 13 residues. The CDR3 loop reads CASSVEGDTEAFF. In DNA, the CDR3 is TGTGCCAGCAGCGTAGAGGGGGACACTGAAGCTTTCTTT. The whole variable domain, remainder taken from reference TRBV9 and TRBJ1-1, is DSGVTQTPKHLITATGQRVTLRCSPRSGDLSVYWYQQSLDQGLQFLIQYYNGEERAKGNILERFSAQQFPDLHSELNLSSLELGDSALYFCASSVEGDTEAFFGQGTRLTVV.

The V gene is TRBV6-5, the J gene TRBJ1-1, with TRBD1 matching 7 bases. Germline V CDR1 and CDR2: MNHEY, SVGAGI. The CDR3 is made up of 12 amino acids. J was trimmed by 3 bases and V by 8 bases; bases with no gene match: 3. The DNA of the CDR3 is TGTGCCAGCGAAGACAGGGACACTGAAGCTTTCTTT. The encoded protein is CASEDRDTEAFF.

The chain employs TRBV3-1 (or the pseudogene TRBV3-2) and TRBJ1-5; D gene uncertain. V was cut by 0 bases and J by 0 bases, with 9 bases left in between. Looked up from germline, CDR1 is LGHDT and CDR2 is YNNKEL (reference sequence). The CDR3 runs to 16 residues. The chain's CDR3 is CASSQEPQYSNQPQHF. CDR3 coding DNA: TGTGCCAGCAGCCAAGAGCCACAGTATAGCAATCAGCCCCAGCATTTT.

This chain joins TRBV29-1 and TRBJ1-4; D not resolved. This CDR3 spans 11 amino acids. Trimming removed 4 bases at V and 8 bases at J, with 8 bases between. Germline V gene sequence: CDR1 SQVTM, CDR2 ANQGSEA. The CDR3 reads CSVAVGEKLFF. CDR3 nucleotides: TGCAGCGTTGCGGTCGGGGAAAAACTGTTTTTT. Looking up the rest from reference TRBV29-1 and TRBJ1-4 gives the full variable domain: SAVISQKPSRDICQRGTSLTIQCQVDSQVTMMFWYRQQPGQSLTLIATANQGSEATYESGFVIDKFPISRPNLTFSTLTVSNMSPEDSSIYLCSVAVGEKLFFGSGTQLSVL.

The chain uses TRBV10-3 and TRBJ2-5, with 8 bases aligning to TRBD1. Germline V gene data show CDR1 as ENHRY and CDR2 as SYGVKD. The CDR3 sequence is 14 residues long. V was clipped by 4 bases and J by 3 bases; unmatched bases: 4. DNA for the CDR3: TGTGCCATCAGTGCAGGGGGCCAAGAAGAGACCCAGTACTTC. Protein sequence: CAISAGGQEETQYF.

This clone has only a few counts. The V gene is TRBV19, the J gene TRBJ2-2, with a weak D call TRBD1 (7 bases). Trimming took off 10 bases at V and 5 bases at J, with 14 bases between the two ends. Germline V gene data show CDR1 as LNHDA and CDR2 as SQIVND (reference sequence). The CDR3 is 13 residues long. The CDR3 sequence: CATGGTWTGELFF. The CDR3 nucleotides are TGTGCCACAGGGGGGACTTGGACCGGGGAGCTGTTTTTT.

This clone was recorded a few times. The CDR3 loop reads CASSQGQKIYEQYF. The CDR3 DNA reads TGTGCCAGCAGCCAAGGCCAGAAAATCTACGAGCAGTACTTC. This rearrangement joins TRBV3-1 (or the pseudogene TRBV3-2) to TRBJ2-7; D is unresolved. CDR1 is LGHDT, CDR2 YNNKEL, per germline (reference sequence). The CDR3 extends over 14 amino acids. Trimming stripped 1 base from V and 3 bases from J, with 10 bases between.

V gene TRBV6-5 combines with J gene TRBJ2-2, with 8 bases that match TRBD1. Trimming took 0 bases from V and 3 from J; bases not matched to a gene: 3. The CDR3 totals 16 residues. Germline V gene data show CDR1 as MNHEY and CDR2 as SVGAGI. As DNA, the CDR3 is TGTGCCAGCAGTTACTCTTACAGGGGGGACACCGGGGAGCTGTTTTTT. This codes for CASSYSYRGDTGELFF.

CDR3 bases: TGTGCCAGCAGCGCGAACAGGGGCGGCTACACCTTC. Translating it yields CASSANRGGYTF. The chain couples TRBV9 to TRBJ1-2, with 7 bases matching TRBD1. The CDR3 has 12 residues. Germline V gene lookup returns CDR1 SGDLS and CDR2 YYNGEE. Germline trimming cut 3 bases from V and 8 bases from J; bases unmatched to any gene: 4.